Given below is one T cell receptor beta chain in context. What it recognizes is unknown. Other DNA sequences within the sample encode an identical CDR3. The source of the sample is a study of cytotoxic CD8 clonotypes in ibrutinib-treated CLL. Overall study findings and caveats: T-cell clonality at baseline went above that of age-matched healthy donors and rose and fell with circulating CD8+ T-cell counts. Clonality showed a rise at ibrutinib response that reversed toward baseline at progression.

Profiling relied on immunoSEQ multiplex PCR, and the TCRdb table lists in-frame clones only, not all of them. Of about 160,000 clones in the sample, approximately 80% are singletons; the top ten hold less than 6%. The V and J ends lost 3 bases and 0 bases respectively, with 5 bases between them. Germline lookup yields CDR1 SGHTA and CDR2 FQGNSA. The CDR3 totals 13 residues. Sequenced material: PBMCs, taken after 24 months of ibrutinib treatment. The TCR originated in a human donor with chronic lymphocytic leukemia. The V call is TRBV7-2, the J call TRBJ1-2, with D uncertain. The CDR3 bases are TGTGCCAGCAGCTTGCAGGCTAACTATGGCTACACCTTC. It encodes CASSLQANYGYTF.